The T cell receptor (beta chain) under discussion was sequenced for a study of T cell responses to AZD1222 COVID-19 vaccine. This CDR3 is 13 amino acids long. Trimming took off 6 bases at V and 7 bases at J, with 13 bases between the two ends. The assay was immunoSEQ multiplex PCR, and TCRdb's table has in-frame clones only and misses some. The sample holds around 160,000 clones, about 90% seen once. The sequence was collected from an adult in good health. The rearrangement joins TRBV12-3 or TRBV12-4 to TRBJ1-5, with D tentatively TRBD1 (6 bases). This material consisted of peripheral blood, taken on day 0 of MenACWY control vaccination. The CDR3, as DNA: TGTGCCAGCAGCACTGAGGGGGGGCAGCCCCAGCATTTT. Its translation is CASSTEGGQPQHF.